Following are 9 T cell receptor beta chains from one sample sequenced in a study of T-cell reconstitution after alpha-beta-depleted transplantation in children. During its preparation, the TCRbeta library received unique molecular identifiers. MiXCR was run by TCRdb on the PCR reads, yielding one entry per CDR3 protein. Of about 590,000 distinct CDR3 sequences in the sample, over 10% were seen once. The sample here was PBMCs, mostly from graft donor cells, taken 360 days after TCRalphabeta/CD19-depleted stem cell transplant. The source of these receptors is a male patient aged 10 to 17 who had a stem cell transplant for acute myeloid leukemia, so the T cells may come from the graft donor.

V usage is TRBV11-3 and J usage is TRBJ2-1; 7 nucleotides agree with TRBD1. Germline V lookup: CDR1 SGHNT, CDR2 YENEEA. This CDR3 spans 15 amino acids. Unmatched junction bases numbered 10, after V lost 6 bases and J lost 5 bases. CDR3 sequence reads: CASSLTGVINNEQFF. For the CDR3, the DNA is TGTGCCAGCAGTCTAACAGGGGTCATTAACAATGAGCAGTTCTTC.

V is TRBV21-1 and J is TRBJ2-7; the D call in the table, TRBD1, was not verified against the DNA. TRBV21-1 is a pseudogene segment. This CDR3 has 17 residues. This CDR3 is CASSKEGTGGSAYEQYF. Here the CDR3 DNA reads TGTGCCAGCAGCAAAGAGGGGACAGGGGGGTCAGCCTACGAGCAGTACTTC.

In this sample, this clonotype turned up many times. The chain couples TRBV12-3 or TRBV12-4 to TRBJ2-5, with 12 bases fitting TRBD1. CDR3 size: 15 residues. The trim removed 8 bases at V and 4 bases at J, leaving 8 bases unmatched. In DNA form, the CDR3 reads TGTGCCAGCGTGACCGGGACAGGGGGCGGAGAGACCCAGTACTTC. As protein: CASVTGTGGGETQYF.

V usage is TRBV6-1 and J usage is TRBJ1-5, with a possible D match to TRBD1 (6 bases). The CDR3 length is 15 residues. V lost 8 bases to trimming and J lost 0 bases, with 14 bases between them. Germline V gives CDR1 MNHNS, CDR2 SASEGT. The CDR3 is CASRPQGNSNQPQHF. The CDR3 DNA reads as TGTGCCAGCCGACCACAGGGAAATAGCAATCAGCCCCAGCATTTT.

V is TRBV6-1 and J is TRBJ2-6, with a possible D match to TRBD1 (6 bases). The V gene lost 5 bases and the J gene lost 2 bases, with 25 bases spanning the gap. Germline V gene data show CDR1 as MNHNS and CDR2 as SASEGT. This CDR3 contains 20 residues. CDR3 sequence (DNA): TGTGCCAGCAGTAGAATCATCCTCAGGGGCTCCAGCCCTGGGGCCAACGTCCTGACTTTC. Translated, it gives CASSRIILRGSSPGANVLTF.

The chain uses TRBV29-1 and TRBJ2-5; possible D gene TRBD2, 6 bases. V lost 7 bases, J lost 4 bases, and 13 bases lay in between. Germline V gene lookup returns CDR1 SQVTM and CDR2 ANQGSEA. This CDR3 is built from 12 residues. CDR3 protein: CSAGGVSETQYF. The CDR3 DNA follows: TGCAGCGCCGGAGGGGTATCAGAGACCCAGTACTTC.

In this sample, this clonotype turned up a few times. CDR3 coding DNA: TGTGCCAGCAGGCCCACCGGGACTAGCGGCTACAATGAGCAGTTCTTC. It specifies CASRPTGTSGYNEQFF. V gene TRBV6-2 or TRBV6-3 combines with J gene TRBJ2-1; TRBD2 agrees at 11 bases. J lost 3 bases, V lost 6 bases, and 7 bases had no gene match. This CDR3 region has 16 residues. CDR1 is MNHEY, CDR2 SVGEGT, per germline.

This clonotype appeared a few times. The chain uses TRBV29-1 and TRBJ1-3; D is perhaps TRBD1 (6 bases). This CDR3 spans 13 amino acids. Germline CDR1 reads SQVTM; CDR2 reads ANQGSEA. The V and J ends lost 6 bases and 5 bases respectively, with 14 bases between them. The CDR3 DNA sequence: TGCAGCGTCTCCCTGGGGGGGCGAAACACCATATATTTT. It yields the protein CSVSLGGRNTIYF. Using reference TRBV29-1 and TRBJ1-3 for the parts outside the CDR3, the full variable domain is SAVISQKPSRDICQRGTSLTIQCQVDSQVTMMFWYRQQPGQSLTLIATANQGSEATYESGFVIDKFPISRPNLTFSTLTVSNMSPEDSSIYLCSVSLGGRNTIYFGEGSWLTVV.

The rearrangement uses TRBV7-2 and TRBJ2-3; 9 nucleotides agree with TRBD1. Looked up from germline, CDR1 is SGHTA and CDR2 is FQGNSA. This CDR3 has 17 residues. Trimming removed 5 bases from V and 1 base from J; junction bases left unmatched: 10. DNA for the CDR3: TGTGCCAGCAGCCAGAGTAGAACAGGGGGCGGCACAGATACGCAGTATTTT. Protein product: CASSQSRTGGGTDTQYF.